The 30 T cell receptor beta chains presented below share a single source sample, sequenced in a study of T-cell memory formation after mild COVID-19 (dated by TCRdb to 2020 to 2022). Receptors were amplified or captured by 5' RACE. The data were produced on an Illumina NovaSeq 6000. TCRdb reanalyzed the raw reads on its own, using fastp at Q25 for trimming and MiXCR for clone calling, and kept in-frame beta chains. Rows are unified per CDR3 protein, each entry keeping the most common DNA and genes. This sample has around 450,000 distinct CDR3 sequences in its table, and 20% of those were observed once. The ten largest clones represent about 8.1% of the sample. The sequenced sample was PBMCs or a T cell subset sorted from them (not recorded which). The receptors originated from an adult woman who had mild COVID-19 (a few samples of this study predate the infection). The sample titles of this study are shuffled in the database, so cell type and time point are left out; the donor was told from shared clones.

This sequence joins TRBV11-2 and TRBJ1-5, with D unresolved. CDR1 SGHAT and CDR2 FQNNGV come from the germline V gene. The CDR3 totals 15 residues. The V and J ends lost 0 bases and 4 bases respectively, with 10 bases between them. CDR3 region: CASSLDRHQNQPQHF. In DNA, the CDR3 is TGTGCCAGCAGCTTAGACAGACATCAGAATCAGCCCCAGCATTTT. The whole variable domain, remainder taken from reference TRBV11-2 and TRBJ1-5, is EAGVAQSPRYKIIEKRQSVAFWCNPISGHATLYWYQQILGQGPKLLIQFQNNGVVDDSQLPKDRFSAERLKGVDSTLKIQPAKLEDSAVYLCASSLDRHQNQPQHFGDGTRLSIL.

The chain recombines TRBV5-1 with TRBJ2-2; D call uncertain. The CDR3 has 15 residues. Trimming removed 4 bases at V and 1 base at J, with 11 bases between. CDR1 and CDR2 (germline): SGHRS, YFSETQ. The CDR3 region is CASSPSYGNTGELFF. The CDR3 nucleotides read TGCGCCAGCAGCCCTTCTTACGGGAACACCGGGGAGCTGTTTTTT.

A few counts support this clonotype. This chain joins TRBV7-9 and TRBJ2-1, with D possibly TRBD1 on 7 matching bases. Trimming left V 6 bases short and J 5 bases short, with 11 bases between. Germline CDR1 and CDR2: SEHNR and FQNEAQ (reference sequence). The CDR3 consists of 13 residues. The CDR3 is CASRGGQNNEQFF. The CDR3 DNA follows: TGTGCCAGCAGGGGGGGACAGAACAATGAGCAGTTCTTC. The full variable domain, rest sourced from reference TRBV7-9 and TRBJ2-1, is DTGVSQNPRHKITKRGQNVTFRCDPISEHNRLYWYRQTLGQGPEFLTYFQNEAQLEKSRLLSDRFSAERPKGSFSTLEIQRTEQGDSAMYLCASRGGQNNEQFFGPGTRLTVL.

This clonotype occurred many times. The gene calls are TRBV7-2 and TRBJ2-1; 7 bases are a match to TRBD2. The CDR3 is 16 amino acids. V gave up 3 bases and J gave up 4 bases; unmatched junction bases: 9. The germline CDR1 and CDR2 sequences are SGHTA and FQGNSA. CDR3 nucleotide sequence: TGTGCCAGCAGCTTTAAGAGCGGGCGGGGGTACAATGAGCAGTTCTTC. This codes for CASSFKSGRGYNEQFF.

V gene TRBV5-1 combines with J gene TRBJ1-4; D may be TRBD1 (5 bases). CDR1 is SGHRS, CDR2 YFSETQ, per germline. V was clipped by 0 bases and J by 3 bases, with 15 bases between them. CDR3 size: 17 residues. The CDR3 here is CASSLDPFGTPNEKLFF. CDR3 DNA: TGCGCCAGCAGCTTGGATCCCTTCGGGACGCCTAATGAAAAACTGTTTTTT. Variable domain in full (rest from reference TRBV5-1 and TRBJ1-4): KAGVTQTPRYLIKTRGQQVTLSCSPISGHRSVSWYQQTPGQGLQFLFEYFSETQRNKGNFPGRFSGRQFSNSRSEMNVSTLELGDSALYLCASSLDPFGTPNEKLFFGSGTQLSVL.

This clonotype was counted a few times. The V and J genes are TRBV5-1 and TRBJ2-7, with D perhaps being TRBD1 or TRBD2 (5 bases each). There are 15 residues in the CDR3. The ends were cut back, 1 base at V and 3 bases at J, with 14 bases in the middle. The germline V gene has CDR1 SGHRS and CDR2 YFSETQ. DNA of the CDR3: TGCGCCAGCAGCTTGCGGGCAGGGACCAGCTACGAGCAGTACTTC. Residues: CASSLRAGTSYEQYF.

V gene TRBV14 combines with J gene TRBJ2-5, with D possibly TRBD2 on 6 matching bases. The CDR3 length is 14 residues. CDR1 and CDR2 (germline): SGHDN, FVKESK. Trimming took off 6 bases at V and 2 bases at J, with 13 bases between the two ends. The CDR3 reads CASRTGDFQETQYF. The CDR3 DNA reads TGTGCCAGCAGAACCGGGGACTTTCAAGAGACCCAGTACTTC.

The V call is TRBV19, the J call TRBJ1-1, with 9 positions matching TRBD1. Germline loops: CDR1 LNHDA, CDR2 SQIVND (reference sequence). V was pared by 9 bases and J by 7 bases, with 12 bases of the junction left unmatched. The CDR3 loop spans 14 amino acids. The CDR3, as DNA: TGTGCCAGCTTCTCTAGACAGGGGGTCGGTGAAGCTTTCTTT. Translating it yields CASFSRQGVGEAFF.

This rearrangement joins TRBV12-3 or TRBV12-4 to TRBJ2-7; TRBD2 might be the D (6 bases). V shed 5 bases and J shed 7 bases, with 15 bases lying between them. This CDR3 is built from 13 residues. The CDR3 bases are TGTGCCAGCAGTAACGATCTCCTAGCGGAGCAGTACTTC. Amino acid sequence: CASSNDLLAEQYF.

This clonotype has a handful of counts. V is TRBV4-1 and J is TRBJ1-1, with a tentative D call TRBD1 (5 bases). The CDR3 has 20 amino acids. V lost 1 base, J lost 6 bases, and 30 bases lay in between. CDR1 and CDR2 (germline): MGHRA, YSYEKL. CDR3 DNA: TGCGCCAGCAGCCAAGTTGGGACGAGATTTGGCGCTAAGAATGGTGCTGAAGCTTTCTTT. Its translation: CASSQVGTRFGAKNGAEAFF.

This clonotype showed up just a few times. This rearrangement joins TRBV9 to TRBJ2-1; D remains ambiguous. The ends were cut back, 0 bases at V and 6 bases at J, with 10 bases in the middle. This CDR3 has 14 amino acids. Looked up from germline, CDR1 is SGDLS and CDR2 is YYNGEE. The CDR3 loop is CASSVDLGSNEQFF. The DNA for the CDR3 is TGTGCCAGCAGCGTAGATCTGGGGTCCAATGAGCAGTTCTTC. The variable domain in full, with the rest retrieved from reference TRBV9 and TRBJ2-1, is DSGVTQTPKHLITATGQRVTLRCSPRSGDLSVYWYQQSLDQGLQFLIQYYNGEERAKGNILERFSAQQFPDLHSELNLSSLELGDSALYFCASSVDLGSNEQFFGPGTRLTVL.

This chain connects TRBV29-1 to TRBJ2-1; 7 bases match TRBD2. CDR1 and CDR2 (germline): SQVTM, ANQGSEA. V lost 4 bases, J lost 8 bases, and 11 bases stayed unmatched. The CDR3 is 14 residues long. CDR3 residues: CSVGSGLLAYEQFF. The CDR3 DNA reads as TGCAGCGTTGGCTCGGGGTTACTAGCGTATGAGCAGTTCTTC.

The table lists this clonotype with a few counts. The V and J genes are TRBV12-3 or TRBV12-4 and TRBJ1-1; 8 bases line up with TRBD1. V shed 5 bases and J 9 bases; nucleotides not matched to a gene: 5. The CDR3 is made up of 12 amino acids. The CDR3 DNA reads TGTGCCAGCAGTCCCTGGACAGGGCAAGCTTTCTTT. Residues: CASSPWTGQAFF.

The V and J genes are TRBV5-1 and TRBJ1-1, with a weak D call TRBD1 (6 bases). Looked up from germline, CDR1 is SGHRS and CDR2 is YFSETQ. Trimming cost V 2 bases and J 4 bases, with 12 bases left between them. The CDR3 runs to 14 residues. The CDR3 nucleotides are TGCGCCAGCAGCTTCCCACAGGGTAGCACTGAAGCTTTCTTT. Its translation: CASSFPQGSTEAFF.

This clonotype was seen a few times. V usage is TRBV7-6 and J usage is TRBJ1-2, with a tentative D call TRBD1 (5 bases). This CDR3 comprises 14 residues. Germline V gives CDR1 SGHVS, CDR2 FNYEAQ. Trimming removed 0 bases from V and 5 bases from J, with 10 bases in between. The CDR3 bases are TGTGCCAGCAGCTTAGCTGGGGAGGGGTATGGCTACACCTTC. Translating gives CASSLAGEGYGYTF.

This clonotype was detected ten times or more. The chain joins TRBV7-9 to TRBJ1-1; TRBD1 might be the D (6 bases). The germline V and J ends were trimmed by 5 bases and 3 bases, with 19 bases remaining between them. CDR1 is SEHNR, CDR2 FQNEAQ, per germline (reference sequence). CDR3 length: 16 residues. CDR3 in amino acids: CASSPGEWDGDTEAFF. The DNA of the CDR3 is TGTGCCAGCAGCCCAGGGGAGTGGGACGGAGACACTGAAGCTTTCTTT.

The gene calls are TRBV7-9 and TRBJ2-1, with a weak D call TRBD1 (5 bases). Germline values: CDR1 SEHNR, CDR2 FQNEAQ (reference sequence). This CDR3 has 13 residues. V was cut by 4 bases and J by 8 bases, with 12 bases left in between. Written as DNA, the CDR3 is TGTGCCAGCAGCTCGCAGGGTTACGATGAGCAGTTCTTC. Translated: CASSSQGYDEQFF.

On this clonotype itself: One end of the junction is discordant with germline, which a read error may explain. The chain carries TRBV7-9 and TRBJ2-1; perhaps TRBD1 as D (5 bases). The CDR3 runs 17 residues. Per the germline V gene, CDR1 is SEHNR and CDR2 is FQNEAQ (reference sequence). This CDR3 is CARSLESTVRLINEQFF. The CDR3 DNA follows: TGTGCCAGAAGCTTAGAGTCGACAGTCCGGTTGATCAATGAGCAGTTCTTC. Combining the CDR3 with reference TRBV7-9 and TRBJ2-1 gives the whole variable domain DTGVSQNPRHKITKRGQNVTFRCDPISEHNRLYWYRQTLGQGPEFLTYFQNEAQLEKSRLLSDRFSAERPKGSFSTLEIQRTEQGDSAMYLCARSLESTVRLINEQFFGPGTRLTVL.

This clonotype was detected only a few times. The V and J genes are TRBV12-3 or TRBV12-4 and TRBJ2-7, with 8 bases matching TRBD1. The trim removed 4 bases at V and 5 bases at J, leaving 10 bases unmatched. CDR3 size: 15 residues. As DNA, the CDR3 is TGTGCCAGCAGTTCCCTGACAGGGGACGACGACGAGCAGTACTTC. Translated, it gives CASSSLTGDDDEQYF.

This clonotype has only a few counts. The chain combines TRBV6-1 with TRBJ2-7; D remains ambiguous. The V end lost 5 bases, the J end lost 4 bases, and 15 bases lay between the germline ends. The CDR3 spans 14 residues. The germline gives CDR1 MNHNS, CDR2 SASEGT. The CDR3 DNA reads TGTGCCAGCAGTTATTCCGGGCCACCATACGAGCAGTACTTC. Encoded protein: CASSYSGPPYEQYF.

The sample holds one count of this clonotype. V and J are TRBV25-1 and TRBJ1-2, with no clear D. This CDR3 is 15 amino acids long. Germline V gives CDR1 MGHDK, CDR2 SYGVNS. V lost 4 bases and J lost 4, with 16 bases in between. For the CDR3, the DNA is TGTGCCAGCAGTGTGAACAGCCCAAAAGTCTATGGCTACACCTTC. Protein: CASSVNSPKVYGYTF.

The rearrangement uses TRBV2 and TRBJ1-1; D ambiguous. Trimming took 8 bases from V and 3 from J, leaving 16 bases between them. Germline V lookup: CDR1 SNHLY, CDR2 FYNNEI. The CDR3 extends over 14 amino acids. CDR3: CASRPADGDTEAFF. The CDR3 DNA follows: TGTGCCAGCCGGCCCGCCGACGGGGACACTGAAGCTTTCTTT.

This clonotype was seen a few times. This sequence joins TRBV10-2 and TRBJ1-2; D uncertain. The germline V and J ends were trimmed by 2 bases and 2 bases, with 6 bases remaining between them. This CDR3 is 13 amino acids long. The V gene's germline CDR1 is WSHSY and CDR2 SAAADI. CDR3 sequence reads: CASSEEFNYGYTF. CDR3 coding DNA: TGCGCCAGCAGTGAGGAGTTCAACTATGGCTACACCTTC.

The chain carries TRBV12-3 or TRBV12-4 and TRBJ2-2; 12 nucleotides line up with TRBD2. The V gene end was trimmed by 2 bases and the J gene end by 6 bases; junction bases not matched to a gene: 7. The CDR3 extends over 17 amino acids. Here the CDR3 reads CASSLRGRLAGAGELFF. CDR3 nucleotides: TGTGCCAGCAGTTTAAGGGGTCGACTAGCGGGGGCCGGGGAGCTGTTTTTT.

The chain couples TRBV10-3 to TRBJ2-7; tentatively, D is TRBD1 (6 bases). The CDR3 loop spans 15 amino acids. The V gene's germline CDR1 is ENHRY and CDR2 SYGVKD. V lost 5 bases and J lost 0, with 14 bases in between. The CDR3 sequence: CAISPQGVGSYEQYF. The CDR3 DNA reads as TGTGCCATCAGTCCACAGGGTGTAGGCTCCTACGAGCAGTACTTC.

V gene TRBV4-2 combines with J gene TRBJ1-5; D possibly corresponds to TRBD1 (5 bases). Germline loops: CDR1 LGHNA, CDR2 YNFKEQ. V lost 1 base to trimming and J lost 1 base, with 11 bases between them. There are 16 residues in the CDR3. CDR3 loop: CASSQGPAGSNQPQHF. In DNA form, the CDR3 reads TGTGCCAGCAGCCAAGGCCCGGCAGGGAGCAATCAGCCCCAGCATTTT.

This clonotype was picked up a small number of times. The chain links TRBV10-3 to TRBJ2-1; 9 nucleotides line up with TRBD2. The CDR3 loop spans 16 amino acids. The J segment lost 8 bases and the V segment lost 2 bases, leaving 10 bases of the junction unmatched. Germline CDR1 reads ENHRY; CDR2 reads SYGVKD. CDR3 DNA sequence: TGTGCCATCAGTGAGCTGGTGGCGGGAGGGCCGGATGAGCAGTTCTTC. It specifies CAISELVAGGPDEQFF.

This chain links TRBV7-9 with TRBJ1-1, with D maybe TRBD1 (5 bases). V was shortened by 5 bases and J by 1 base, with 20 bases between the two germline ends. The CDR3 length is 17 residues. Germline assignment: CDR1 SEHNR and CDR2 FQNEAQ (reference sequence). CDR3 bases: TGTGCCAGCAGCCCGACGTCCAGGGTAAGAAGGAACACTGAAGCTTTCTTT. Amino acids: CASSPTSRVRRNTEAFF.

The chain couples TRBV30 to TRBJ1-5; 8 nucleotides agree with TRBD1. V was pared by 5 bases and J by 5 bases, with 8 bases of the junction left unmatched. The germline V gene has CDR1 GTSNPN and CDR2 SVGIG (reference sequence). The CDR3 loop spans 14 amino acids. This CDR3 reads CAWSRTGWDQPQHF. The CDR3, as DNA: TGTGCCTGGTCCCGGACAGGGTGGGATCAGCCCCAGCATTTT. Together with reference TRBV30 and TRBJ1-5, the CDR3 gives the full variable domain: SQTIHQWPATLVQPVGSPLSLECTVEGTSNPNLYWYRQAAGRGLQLLFYSVGIGQISSEVPQNLSASRPQDRQFILSSKKLLLSDSGFYLCAWSRTGWDQPQHFGDGTRLSIL.

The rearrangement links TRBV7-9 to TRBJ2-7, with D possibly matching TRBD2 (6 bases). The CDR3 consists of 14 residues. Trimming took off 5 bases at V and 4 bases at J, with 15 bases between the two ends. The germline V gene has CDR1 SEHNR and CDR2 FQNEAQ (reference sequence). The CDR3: CASSRTPRGYEQYF. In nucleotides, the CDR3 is TGTGCCAGCAGCAGGACTCCCCGGGGGTACGAGCAGTACTTC.